Sequencing of this TCR beta chain was carried out in a study of TIL therapy for anti-PD-1-resistant metastatic lung cancer. Study information: A few tumors were EGFR-mutant and two were ALK-rearranged.

Time point of the sample: pre-treatment sample, taken before nivolumab and TIL therapy. Patients were adults with stage 4 NSCLC. Germline CDR1 reads LGHNA; CDR2 reads YSLEER. Trimming cost V 0 bases and J 4 bases; bases outside gene matches: 5. The length of the CDR3 is 15 residues. Sequencing used immunoSEQ v3. Only in-frame clones appear in the TCRdb table, and some are missing; sequencing was by immunoSEQ multiplex PCR. The data contain about 59,000 clones, around 67% of them singletons. This sample comprised blood, obtained at baseline. The chain employs TRBV4-3 and TRBJ1-2, with 7 bases aligning to TRBD1. The clonotype comes from a person aged 25-85 years with non-small cell lung cancer. For the CDR3, the DNA is TGCGCCAGCAGCCAAGATTGGGCAGGGGGCTATGGCTACACCTTC. Translating it yields CASSQDWAGGYGYTF.